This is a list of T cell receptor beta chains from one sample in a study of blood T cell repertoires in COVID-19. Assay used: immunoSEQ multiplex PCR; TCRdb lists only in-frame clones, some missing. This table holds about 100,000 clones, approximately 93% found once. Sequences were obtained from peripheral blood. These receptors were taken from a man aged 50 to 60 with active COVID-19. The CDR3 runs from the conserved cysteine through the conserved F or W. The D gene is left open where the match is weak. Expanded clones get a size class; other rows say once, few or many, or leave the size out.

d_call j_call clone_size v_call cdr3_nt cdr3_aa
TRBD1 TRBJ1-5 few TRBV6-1 TGTGCCAGCAGTGGACAGGGTTTGGAATTTTATAGCAATCAGCCCCAGCATTTT CASSGQGLEFYSNQPQHF
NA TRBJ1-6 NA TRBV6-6 TGTGCCAGCAGCTATGGGCGGGATAATTCACCCCTCCACTTT CASSYGRDNSPLHF
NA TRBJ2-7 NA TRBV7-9 TGTGCCAGCAGCTTAGAGGCCAGCGCCCGGGTCGAGCAGTACTTC CASSLEASARVEQYF
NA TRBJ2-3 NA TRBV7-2 TGTGCCAGCAGCTCCAGGGGGGCTAGCAGGTTAGGGGATACGCAGTATTTT CASSSRGASRLGDTQYF
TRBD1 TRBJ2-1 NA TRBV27 TGTGCCAGCAGTTTAAGCCCACTTCCGGGACAGGGGTACAATGAGCAGTTCTTC CASSLSPLPGQGYNEQFF
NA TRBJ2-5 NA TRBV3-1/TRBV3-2 TGTGCCAGCAGCCAAAGCGCAGAGACCCAGTACTTC CASSQSAETQYF
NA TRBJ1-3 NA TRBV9 TGTGCCAGCAGCGTAGGTGGATTCAGGGGAAACACCATATATTTT CASSVGGFRGNTIYF
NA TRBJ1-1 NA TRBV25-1 TGTGCCAGCACCATCGGAAGGGGTACTGAAGCTTTCTTT CASTIGRGTEAFF
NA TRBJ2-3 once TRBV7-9 TGTGCCAGCAGCTTAGGTAGCAGGGGAATGACAGATACGCAGTATTTT CASSLGSRGMTDTQYF
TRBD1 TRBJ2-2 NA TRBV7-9 TGTGCCAGCAGGTCTTCAGGGGGCGTGCTGTTTTTT CASRSSGGVLFF
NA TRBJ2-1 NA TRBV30 TGTGCCTGGAGTGTGGCCAATTACAATGAGCAGTTCTTC CAWSVANYNEQFF
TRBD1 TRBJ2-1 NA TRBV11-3 TGTGCCAGCAGTTCTCCGGGACAGAACAATGAGCAGTTCTTC CASSSPGQNNEQFF
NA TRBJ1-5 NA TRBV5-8 TGTGCCAGCAGCGGGAGGGAATCCCAGCCCCAGCATTTT CASSGRESQPQHF
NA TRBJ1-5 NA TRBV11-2 TGTGCCAGCAGCTTAGGGCAGGGTAATAGCAATCAGCCCCAGCATTTT CASSLGQGNSNQPQHF
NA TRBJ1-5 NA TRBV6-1 TGTGCCAGCAGTGCCAAGATTAAAACAAAATCCGCGCCCCAGCATTTT CASSAKIKTKSAPQHF
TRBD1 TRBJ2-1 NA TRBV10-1 TGCGCCAGCAGTGAGTCCAAGTCCGGGACAGGGGAAGACAATGAGCAGTTCTTC CASSESKSGTGEDNEQFF
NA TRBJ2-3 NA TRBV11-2 TGTGCCAGCACCGAGTCCAGCGGGCTTGTCACAGATACGCAGTATTTT CASTESSGLVTDTQYF
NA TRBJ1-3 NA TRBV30 TGTGCCTGGAGAATAGTCTCTGGAAACACCATATATTTT CAWRIVSGNTIYF
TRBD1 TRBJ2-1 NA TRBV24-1 TGTGCCACCAGTGATTCCGGGACAGGAGACAATGAGCAGTTCTTC CATSDSGTGDNEQFF
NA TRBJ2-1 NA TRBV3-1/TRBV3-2 TGTGCCAGCAGCCAAATCGAAGCCGAGCAGTTCTTC CASSQIEAEQFF
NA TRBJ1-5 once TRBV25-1 TGTGCCAGCAGTTTCCGCTCAGGGGTTAAACAGCCCCAGCATTTT CASSFRSGVKQPQHF
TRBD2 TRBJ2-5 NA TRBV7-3 TGTGCCAGCAGTCCCGGGGGGTTCCAAGAGACCCAGTACTTC CASSPGGFQETQYF